Listed below are T cell receptor beta chains from one sample, sequenced in a study of beta chain features in type 1 diabetes. Some clones are missing from TCRdb's copy, which holds only in-frame ones; the method was immunoSEQ multiplex PCR. The sample carries around 690,000 clones, over 10% recorded once. Material for sequencing was naive CD4+ T cells from blood. The receptors here all came from a man aged 25 to 45 with type 1 diabetes. Each CDR3 is given with its conserved first and last residue.

v_call cdr3_aa
TRBV15 CATSRGGVGNNRAFF
TRBV28 CASSLGVYEQYF
TRBV29-1 CSVYRAGQLSPYEQYF
TRBV7-6 CASGAGSTDTQYF
TRBV27 CASSLITGQTLTDTQYF
TRBV10-3 CAISVDEQFF
TRBV29-1 CSVIPRDFQSYEQYF
TRBV7-9 CASSPRRSDMGEQFF
TRBV18 CASSPRGPDNEQFF
TRBV9 CASSVWQANNSPLHF
TRBV9 CASSVNPDGDSGPYEQYF
TRBV10-2 CASGASGIYGYTF
TRBV9 CASSKYGSEGSYGYTF
TRBV7-2 CASSLWDMGNTIYF
TRBV29-1 CSVEALAEETQYF
TRBV25-1 CASQLTGTAGELFF
TRBV12-5 CASGFGGGFNNEQFF
TRBV25-1 CASTAGLGDEKLFF
TRBV11-2 CASSTQGGQPQHF
TRBV2 CASSQGVTDTQYF
TRBV4-2 CASSQGTDNEQFF
TRBV5-6 CASSFSVTGAGYTF
TRBV29-1 CSVEVQDNQPQHF
TRBV5-4 CASSHGTENTGELFF
TRBV6-5 CATRTGTNRREQFF
TRBV9 CASSVATGENTGELFF
TRBV29-1 CSVRGLQETQYF
TRBV9 CASSARQGTETQYF
TRBV7-9 CASRGGVNPMDESYGYTF
TRBV18 CASSPQDGRTETQYF
TRBV27 CASSLGQGINQPQHF
TRBV9 CASSVRTGAGELFF
TRBV9 CASSVRVRSEGNTIYF
TRBV25-1 CASSDRAGGYTGELFF
TRBV9 CASSVWGAPNTGELFF
TRBV5-1 CASSTTGLEQFF
TRBV18 CASSPPGHYGSEEKLFF
TRBV2 CASSPIAGNTGELFF
TRBV4-3 CASRHASAGGYTF
TRBV19 CASSVDRAGSTGELFF
TRBV7-9 CASSQGQGETEAFF
TRBV19 CATRQGRRWSTEAFF
TRBV5-4 CASSRGGASSYNEQFF
TRBV7-8 CASSFTGLVNTDTQYF
TRBV29-1 CSVELPTGRTDTQYF